This TCR beta chain derives from a study of control samples from healthy donors and cancer patients. Per germline, CDR1 MDHEN and CDR2 SYDVKM. V lost 6 bases, J lost 2 bases, and 14 bases lay in between. The length of the CDR3 is 15 residues. Profiled with immunoSEQ multiplex PCR; TCRdb holds only in-frame clones, not every one. The sample holds some 140,000 clones; over 85% are singletons and the top ten take roughly 10%. The TCR sequence derives from a man younger than 40 in good health. Sequenced input: blood. This chain connects TRBV28 to TRBJ2-1; the D gene is possibly TRBD2 (6 bases). The CDR3 sequence is CASRRSGSAYNEQFF. CDR3 bases: TGTGCCAGCAGACGGAGCGGGTCGGCCTACAATGAGCAGTTCTTC.